The 9 T cell receptor beta chains in this list originate from one sample, sequenced in a study of cytomegalovirus exposure and HLA in healthy donors. The PCR was carried out with 60 Vbeta primers and 13 Jbeta primers. The data were produced by immunoSEQ multiplex PCR, yet TCRdb's version contains in-frame clones alone and is incomplete. Of around 140,000 clones in the sample, around 80% are singletons; the top ten hold about 1.4%. The sequencing sample was made of PBMCs. These receptor sequences come from a man aged 25 to 45 in good health and CMV-seropositive.

This clone was recorded once. The chain combines TRBV27 with TRBJ2-1; perhaps TRBD2 as D (7 bases). Trimming removed 1 base at V and 7 bases at J, with 17 bases between. CDR3 length equals 16 residues. Germline V gene lookup returns CDR1 MNHEY and CDR2 SMNVEV (reference sequence). The CDR3, as DNA: TGTGCCAGCAGTTTATTGGGGGTGGGGGGGCCAAATGAGCAGTTCTTC. As protein: CASSLLGVGGPNEQFF.

This clone was seen a few times. The J gene is TRBJ1-2, the V gene TRBV6-5; tentatively, D is TRBD1 (6 bases). V gave up 10 bases and J gave up 7 bases, with 16 bases separating them. The CDR3 is 12 residues long. Per germline, CDR1 MNHEY and CDR2 SVGAGI. The CDR3, as DNA: TGTGCCACCTTGCGGGGGGGCTCTGGCTACACCTTC. Protein: CATLRGGSGYTF.

The rearrangement joins TRBV2 to TRBJ2-1, with 10 positions matching TRBD2. The CDR3 contains 15 residues. The V and J ends lost 3 bases and 9 bases, in that order; junction bases with no gene match: 8. CDR1 and CDR2 (germline): SNHLY, FYNNEI. The CDR3 coding sequence is TGTGCCAGCAGTGAGGAGCGGGGGGGTAGGAGTGAGCAGTTCTTC. Its translation is CASSEERGGRSEQFF.

This clone was recorded only once. CDR3 in DNA: TGTGCCAGCAGTCCTGACATAGCCGGGGTGGGCCCCCTCCACTTT. Its protein product is CASSPDIAGVGPLHF. The chain couples TRBV27 to TRBJ1-6, with D unresolved. Trimming left V 5 bases short and J 13 bases short, with 21 bases between. This CDR3 is built from 15 residues. Per the germline V gene, CDR1 is MNHEY and CDR2 is SMNVEV (reference sequence).

This rearrangement joins TRBV19 to TRBJ2-5; the match to TRBD1 covers 7 bases. V dropped 6 bases and J dropped 3; count of bases not matched to a gene: 4. This CDR3 contains 13 residues. Germline V gene data show CDR1 as LNHDA and CDR2 as SQIVND (reference sequence). CDR3 protein: CASSRTGEETQYF. The CDR3 DNA is TGTGCCAGTAGCCGTACAGGGGAAGAGACCCAGTACTTC.

The rearrangement uses TRBV4-1 and TRBJ2-1, with 9 bases fitting TRBD2. Germline-derived CDR1 and CDR2 are MGHRA and YSYEKL. V dropped 0 bases and J dropped 6; count of bases not matched to a gene: 6. The CDR3 contains 16 residues. CDR3 sequence (DNA): TGCGCCAGCAGCCAAGAGGGGGGACTAGCCGGCAATGAGCAGTTCTTC. Its protein product is CASSQEGGLAGNEQFF.

The DNA for the CDR3 is TGTGCCAGCAGCACCTCGGGACTGGGAGACAATGAGCAGTTCTTC. This gives the protein CASSTSGLGDNEQFF. The chain combines TRBV9 with TRBJ2-1; D is perhaps TRBD2 (6 bases). The CDR3 spans 15 residues. Trimming pared 4 bases from V and 5 bases from J, leaving 16 bases between. Germline values: CDR1 SGDLS, CDR2 YYNGEE.

The genes are TRBV5-1 and TRBJ2-5; D may be TRBD1 (5 bases). Trimming pared 2 bases from V and 5 bases from J, leaving 13 bases between. CDR3 length: 14 residues. CDR1 and CDR2 (germline): SGHRS, YFSETQ. CDR3 residues: CASSFRGATETQYF. CDR3 bases: TGCGCCAGCAGCTTTAGGGGCGCAACGGAGACCCAGTACTTC.

This rearrangement joins TRBV2 to TRBJ2-2; TRBD1 agrees at 9 bases. The CDR3 contains 14 residues. The ends lost 8 bases at V and 0 bases at J; junction bases unmatched: 1. Germline V gives CDR1 SNHLY, CDR2 FYNNEI. The CDR3 protein is CASGDRANTGELFF. In nucleotides, the CDR3 is TGTGCCAGCGGGGACAGGGCGAACACCGGGGAGCTGTTTTTT. Complete variable domain (other parts from reference TRBV2 and TRBJ2-2): EPEVTQTPSHQVTQMGQEVILRCVPISNHLYFYWYRQILGQKVEFLVSFYNNEISEKSEIFDDQFSVERPDGSNFTLKIRSTKLEDSAMYFCASGDRANTGELFFGEGSRLTVL.